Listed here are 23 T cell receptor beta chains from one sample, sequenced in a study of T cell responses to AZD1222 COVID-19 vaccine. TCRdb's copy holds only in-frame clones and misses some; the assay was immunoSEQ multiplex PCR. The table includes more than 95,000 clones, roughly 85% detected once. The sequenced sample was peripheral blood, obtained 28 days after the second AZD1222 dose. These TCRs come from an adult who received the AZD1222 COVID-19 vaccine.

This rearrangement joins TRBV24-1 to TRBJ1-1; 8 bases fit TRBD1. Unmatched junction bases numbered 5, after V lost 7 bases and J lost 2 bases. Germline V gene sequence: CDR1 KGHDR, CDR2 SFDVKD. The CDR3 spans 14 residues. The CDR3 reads CATRPGQGNTEAFF. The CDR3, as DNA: TGTGCCACCAGACCCGGACAGGGTAACACTGAAGCTTTCTTT.

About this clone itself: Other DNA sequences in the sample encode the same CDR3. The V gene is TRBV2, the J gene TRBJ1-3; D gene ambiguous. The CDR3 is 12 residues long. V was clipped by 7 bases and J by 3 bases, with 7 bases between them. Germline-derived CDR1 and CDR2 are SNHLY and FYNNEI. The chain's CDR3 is CASNRVGNTIYF. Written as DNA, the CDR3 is TGTGCCAGCAACAGAGTTGGAAACACCATATATTTT. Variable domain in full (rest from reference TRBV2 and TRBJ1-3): EPEVTQTPSHQVTQMGQEVILRCVPISNHLYFYWYRQILGQKVEFLVSFYNNEISEKSEIFDDQFSVERPDGSNFTLKIRSTKLEDSAMYFCASNRVGNTIYFGEGSWLTVV.

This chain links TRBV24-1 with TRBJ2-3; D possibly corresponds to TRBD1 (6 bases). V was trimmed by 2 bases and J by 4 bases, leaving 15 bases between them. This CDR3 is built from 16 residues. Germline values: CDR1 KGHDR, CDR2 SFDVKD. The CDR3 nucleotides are TGTGCCACCAGTGATTGGGGGCCGGGAAGAGCAGATACGCAGTATTTT. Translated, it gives CATSDWGPGRADTQYF.

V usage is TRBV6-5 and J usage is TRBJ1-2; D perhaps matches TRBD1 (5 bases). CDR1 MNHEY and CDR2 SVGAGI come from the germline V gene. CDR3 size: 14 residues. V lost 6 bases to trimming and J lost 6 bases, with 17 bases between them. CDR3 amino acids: CASRRDPRSDGYTF. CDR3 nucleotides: TGTGCCAGCAGACGGGACCCTAGGAGCGATGGCTACACCTTC.

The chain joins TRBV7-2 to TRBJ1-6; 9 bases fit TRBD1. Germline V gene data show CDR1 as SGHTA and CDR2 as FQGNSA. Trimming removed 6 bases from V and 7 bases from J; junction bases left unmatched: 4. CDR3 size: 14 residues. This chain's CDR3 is CASRDRGGNSPLHF. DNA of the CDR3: TGTGCCAGCAGGGACAGGGGAGGGAATTCACCCCTCCACTTT.

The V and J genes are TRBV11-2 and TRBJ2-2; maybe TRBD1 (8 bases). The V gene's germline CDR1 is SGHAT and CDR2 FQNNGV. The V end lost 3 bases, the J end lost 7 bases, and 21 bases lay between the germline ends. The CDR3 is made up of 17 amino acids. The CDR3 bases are TGTGCCAGCAGCTTTAGCGGGCAGGGGGCGCGTATCGGGGAGCTGTTTTTT. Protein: CASSFSGQGARIGELFF.

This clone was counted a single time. DNA of the CDR3: TGTGCCAGCAGTCGGGCTAGCGGGGGGTTAGAGACCCAGTACTTC. Protein sequence: CASSRASGGLETQYF. The chain uses TRBV6-5 and TRBJ2-5, with TRBD2 matching 11 bases. V lost 5 bases to trimming and J lost 4 bases; unmatched junction nucleotides: 6. The CDR3 is 15 residues long. Germline V gene lookup returns CDR1 MNHEY and CDR2 SVGAGI.

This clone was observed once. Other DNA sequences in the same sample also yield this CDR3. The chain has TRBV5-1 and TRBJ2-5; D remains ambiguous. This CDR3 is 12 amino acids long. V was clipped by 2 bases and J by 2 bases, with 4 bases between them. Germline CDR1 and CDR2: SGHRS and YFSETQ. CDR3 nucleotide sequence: TGCGCCAGCAGCTTCGAACAAGAGACCCAGTACTTC. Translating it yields CASSFEQETQYF.

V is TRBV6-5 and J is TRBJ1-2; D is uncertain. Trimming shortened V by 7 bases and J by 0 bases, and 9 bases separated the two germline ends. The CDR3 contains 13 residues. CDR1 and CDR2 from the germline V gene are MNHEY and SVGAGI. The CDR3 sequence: CASILTANYGYTF. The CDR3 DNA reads TGTGCCAGCATTTTGACGGCTAACTATGGCTACACCTTC.

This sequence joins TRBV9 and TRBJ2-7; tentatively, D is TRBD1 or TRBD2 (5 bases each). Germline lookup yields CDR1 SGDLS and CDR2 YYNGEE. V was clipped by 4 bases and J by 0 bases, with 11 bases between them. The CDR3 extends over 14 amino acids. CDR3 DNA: TGTGCCAGCAGCCCGGACGGGGCCTCCTACGAGCAGTACTTC. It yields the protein CASSPDGASYEQYF.

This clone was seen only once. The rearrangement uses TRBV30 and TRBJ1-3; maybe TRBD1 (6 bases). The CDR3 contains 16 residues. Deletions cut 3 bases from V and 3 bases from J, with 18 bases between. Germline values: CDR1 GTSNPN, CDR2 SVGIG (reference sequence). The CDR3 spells CAWSQGGVSNGNTIYF. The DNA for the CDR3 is TGTGCCTGGAGCCAAGGGGGGGTATCGAATGGAAACACCATATATTTT.

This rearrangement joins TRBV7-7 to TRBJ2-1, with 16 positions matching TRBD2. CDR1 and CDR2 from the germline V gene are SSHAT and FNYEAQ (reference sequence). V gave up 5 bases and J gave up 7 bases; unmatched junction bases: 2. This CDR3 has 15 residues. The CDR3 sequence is CASSPGLAGGNEQFF. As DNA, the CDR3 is TGTGCCAGCAGCCCGGGACTAGCGGGGGGGAATGAGCAGTTCTTC.

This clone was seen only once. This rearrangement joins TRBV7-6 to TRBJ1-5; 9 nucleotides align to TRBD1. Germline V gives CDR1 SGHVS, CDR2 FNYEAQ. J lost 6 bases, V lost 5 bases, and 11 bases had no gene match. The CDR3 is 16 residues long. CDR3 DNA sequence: TGTGCCAGCAGCCCTCTAACAGGGGGCGGAACTCAGCCCCAGCATTTT. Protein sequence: CASSPLTGGGTQPQHF.

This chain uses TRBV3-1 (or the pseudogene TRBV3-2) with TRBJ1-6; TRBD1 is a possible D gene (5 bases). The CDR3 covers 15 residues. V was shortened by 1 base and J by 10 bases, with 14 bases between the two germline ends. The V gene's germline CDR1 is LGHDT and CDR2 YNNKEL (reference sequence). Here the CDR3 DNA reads TGTGCCAGCAGCCAAGGTCAGGACACGGGCTCACCCCTCCACTTT. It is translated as CASSQGQDTGSPLHF.

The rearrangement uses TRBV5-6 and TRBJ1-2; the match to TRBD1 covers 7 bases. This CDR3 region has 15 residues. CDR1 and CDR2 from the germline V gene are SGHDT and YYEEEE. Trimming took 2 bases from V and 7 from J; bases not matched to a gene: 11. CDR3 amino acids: CASSLGGTGAIGYTF. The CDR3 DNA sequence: TGTGCCAGCAGCTTAGGCGGTACAGGGGCGATTGGCTACACCTTC. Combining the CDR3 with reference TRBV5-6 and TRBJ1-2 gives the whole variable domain DAGVTQSPTHLIKTRGQQVTLRCSPKSGHDTVSWYQQALGQGPQFIFQYYEEEERQRGNFPDRFSGHQFPNYSSELNVNALLLGDSALYLCASSLGGTGAIGYTFGSGTRLTVV.

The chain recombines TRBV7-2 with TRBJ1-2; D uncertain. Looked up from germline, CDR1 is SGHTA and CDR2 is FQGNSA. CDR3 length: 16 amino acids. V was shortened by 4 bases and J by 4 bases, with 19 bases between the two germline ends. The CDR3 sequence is CASSWQYGGQAYGYTF. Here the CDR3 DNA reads TGTGCCAGCAGCTGGCAATACGGCGGGCAGGCCTATGGCTACACCTTC.

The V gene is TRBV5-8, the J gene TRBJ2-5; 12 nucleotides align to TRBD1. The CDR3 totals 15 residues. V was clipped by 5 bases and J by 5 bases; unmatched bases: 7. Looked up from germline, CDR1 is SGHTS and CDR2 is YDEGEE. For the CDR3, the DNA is TGTGCCAGCAGGCGGGGGACAGGGGGCGAGGAGACCCAGTACTTC. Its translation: CASRRGTGGEETQYF.

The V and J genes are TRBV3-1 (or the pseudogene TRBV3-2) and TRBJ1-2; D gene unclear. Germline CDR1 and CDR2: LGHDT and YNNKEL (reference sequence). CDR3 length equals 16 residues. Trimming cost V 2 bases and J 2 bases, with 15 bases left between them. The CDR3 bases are TGTGCCAGCAGCCAAAGTCCCCTCCCACTAAACTATGGCTACACCTTC. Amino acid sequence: CASSQSPLPLNYGYTF.

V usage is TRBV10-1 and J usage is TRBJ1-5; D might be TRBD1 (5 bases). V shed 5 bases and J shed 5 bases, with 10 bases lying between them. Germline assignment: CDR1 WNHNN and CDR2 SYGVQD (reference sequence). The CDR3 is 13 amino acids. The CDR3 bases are TGCGCCAGCAGTTGGGACGCTCATCAGCCCCAGCATTTT. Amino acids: CASSWDAHQPQHF.

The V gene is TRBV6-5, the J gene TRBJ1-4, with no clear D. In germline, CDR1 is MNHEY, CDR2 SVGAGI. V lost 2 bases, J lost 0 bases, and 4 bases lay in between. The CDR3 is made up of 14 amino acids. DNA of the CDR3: TGTGCCAGCAGTTACGTTACAACTAATGAAAAACTGTTTTTT. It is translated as CASSYVTTNEKLFF.

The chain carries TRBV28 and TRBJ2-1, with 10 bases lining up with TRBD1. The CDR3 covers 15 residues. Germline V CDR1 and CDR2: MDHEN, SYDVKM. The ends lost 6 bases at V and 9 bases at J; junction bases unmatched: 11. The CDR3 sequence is CASSSGQGRRSEQFF. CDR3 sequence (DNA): TGTGCCAGCAGCTCGGGACAGGGGCGTCGATCTGAGCAGTTCTTC.

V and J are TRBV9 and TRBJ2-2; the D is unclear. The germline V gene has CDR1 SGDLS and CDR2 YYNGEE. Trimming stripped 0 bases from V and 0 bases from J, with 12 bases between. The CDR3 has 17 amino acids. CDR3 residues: CASSVASLRPNTGELFF. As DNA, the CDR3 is TGTGCCAGCAGCGTAGCTTCCCTGCGTCCGAACACCGGGGAGCTGTTTTTT.

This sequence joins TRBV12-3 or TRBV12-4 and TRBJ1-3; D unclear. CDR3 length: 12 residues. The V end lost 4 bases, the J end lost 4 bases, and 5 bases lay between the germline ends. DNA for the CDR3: TGTGCCAGCAGTTCGGTGGGAAACACCATATATTTT. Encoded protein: CASSSVGNTIYF.